The 19 T cell receptor beta chains in this list originate from one sample, sequenced in a study of T cells in Graves' hyperthyroidism and ophthalmopathy. Template material for amplifying TCR beta CDR3 regions consisted of RNA transcripts. The study used the HTBI primer set for a first-round RT-PCR of the TCR CDR3. TCRdb re-called the multiplex PCR reads through MiXCR, storing one row per CDR3 protein. The table has a few hundred thousand distinct CDR3 sequences, 18% seen once. The specimen sequenced was blood. Source of these receptors: a man in his forties with Graves' hyperthyroidism.

This clonotype was detected many times. The J gene is TRBJ2-3, the V gene TRBV12-3 or TRBV12-4; D is ambiguous. The V gene lost 4 bases and the J gene lost 6 bases, with 8 bases spanning the gap. CDR3 length equals 12 residues. The CDR3 region is CASSSTVDTQYF. In DNA, the CDR3 is TGTGCCAGCAGTTCGACGGTGGATACGCAGTATTTT.

The V and J genes are TRBV12-3 or TRBV12-4 and TRBJ1-4; 7 positions agree with TRBD1. The CDR3 consists of 14 residues. J was trimmed by 3 bases and V by 4 bases; bases with no gene match: 2. The CDR3 region has the DNA TGTGCCAGCAGTTCAGGGGGGGCTAATGAAAAACTGTTTTTT. It translates to CASSSGGANEKLFF.

This clonotype was seen many times. V usage is TRBV28 and J usage is TRBJ2-1; D not resolved. The V end was cut by 8 bases, the J end by 1 base, with 9 bases between. The germline gives CDR1 MDHEN, CDR2 SYDVKM. CDR3 length equals 13 residues. The CDR3 here is CASRARSYNEQFF. CDR3 DNA sequence: TGTGCCAGCCGGGCGAGGTCCTACAATGAGCAGTTCTTC.

Points on this clonotype: A single base separates this from a much larger clone, so it may be a read error. V usage is TRBV9 and J usage is TRBJ2-7; 7 nucleotides agree with TRBD1. The germline CDR1 and CDR2 sequences are SGDLS and YYNGEE. CDR3 length: 15 amino acids. The CDR3 loop reads CAGSVMGDSSYEQYF. CDR3 DNA: TGTGCCGGCAGCGTAATGGGGGACAGCTCCTACGAGCAGTACTTC.

This clonotype came up many times. The rearrangement links TRBV7-2 to TRBJ2-7; no definite D call. Germline V lookup: CDR1 SGHTA, CDR2 FQGNSA. The CDR3 sequence is 15 residues long. The V gene lost 1 base and the J gene lost 4 bases, with 14 bases spanning the gap. The CDR3 coding sequence is TGTGCCAGCAGCTTAGGCTCTGGTTACCGGTACGAGCAGTACTTC. This encodes CASSLGSGYRYEQYF.

This clonotype has ten or more counts. The chain combines TRBV12-3 or TRBV12-4 with TRBJ1-2; 9 bases are shared with TRBD1. The CDR3 covers 14 residues. Trimming removed 5 bases from V and 5 bases from J; junction bases left unmatched: 6. CDR3 protein: CASSPGTGRYGYTF. The DNA for the CDR3 is TGTGCCAGCAGTCCGGGGACAGGGAGGTATGGCTACACCTTC.

This clonotype has just a few counts. The rearrangement links TRBV20-1 to TRBJ2-3, with 8 bases lining up with TRBD2. V lost 0 bases and J lost 1; bases outside the gene matches: 6. Germline CDR1 reads DFQATT; CDR2 reads SNEGSKA (reference sequence). The CDR3 has 16 amino acids. The chain's CDR3 is CSAREGRGGGTDTQYF. The CDR3 coding sequence is TGCAGTGCTAGAGAGGGCCGGGGGGGCGGCACAGATACGCAGTATTTT.

This clonotype has more than one count but fewer than ten. The chain uses TRBV30 and TRBJ1-6; D uncertain. V was cut by 6 bases and J by 0 bases, with 12 bases left in between. Germline-derived CDR1 and CDR2 are GTSNPN and SVGIG (reference sequence). The CDR3 is made up of 15 amino acids. As DNA, the CDR3 is TGTGCCTGTGATGGTTCCAGCTCCTATAATTCACCCCTCCACTTT. This codes for CACDGSSSYNSPLHF.

This clonotype was picked up a small number of times. V and J are TRBV12-3 or TRBV12-4 and TRBJ1-5, with 9 bases matching TRBD1. The CDR3 runs 17 residues. The V and J ends lost 6 bases and 7 bases, in that order; junction bases with no gene match: 16. CDR3: CASRAGTGRGVGQPQHF. The CDR3 DNA sequence: TGTGCCAGCAGAGCCGGGACAGGGAGGGGGGTAGGGCAGCCCCAGCATTTT.

At least ten counts were recorded for this clonotype. The chain combines TRBV7-6 with TRBJ2-2; the D gene is possibly TRBD1 (5 bases). The CDR3 extends over 15 amino acids. The germline gives CDR1 SGHVS, CDR2 FNYEAQ. Trimming stripped 5 bases from V and 0 bases from J, with 10 bases between. The CDR3 region is CASSQDTSNTGELFF. In DNA form, the CDR3 reads TGTGCCAGCAGCCAGGACACCTCGAACACCGGGGAGCTGTTTTTT.

The chain carries TRBV7-7 and TRBJ1-5, with TRBD1 matching 8 bases. Trimming at V came to 4 bases and at J to 2 bases, leaving 16 bases not matched to a gene. CDR1 SSHAT and CDR2 FNYEAQ come from the germline V gene (reference sequence). The CDR3 has 19 amino acids. The CDR3 nucleotides read TGTGCCAGCAGCTCATTAAACAGGGGGAGACCATGCCGCAATCAGCCCCAGCATTTT. This encodes CASSSLNRGRPCRNQPQHF.

This chain links TRBV2 with TRBJ1-3; maybe TRBD1 (6 bases). The CDR3 has 13 residues. The ends were cut back, 11 bases at V and 1 base at J, with 12 bases in the middle. CDR1 and CDR2 from the germline V gene are SNHLY and FYNNEI. In DNA form, the CDR3 reads TGTGCCCACAGGGTTCCTTCTGGAAACACCATATATTTT. The encoded protein is CAHRVPSGNTIYF.

This clonotype was observed at least ten times. This chain uses TRBV4-1 with TRBJ2-7; 9 bases line up with TRBD1. CDR3 length: 17 residues. Looked up from germline, CDR1 is MGHRA and CDR2 is YSYEKL. V shed 1 base, J shed 5 bases, and the junction held 12 bases outside the gene matches. In nucleotides, the CDR3 is TGCGCCAGCAGCCAAGGCGCTGGGACAGGGATAATACACGAGCAGTACTTC. It is translated as CASSQGAGTGIIHEQYF.

This clonotype was observed a few times. The gene calls are TRBV4-3 and TRBJ1-2; possible D gene TRBD1, 5 bases. CDR1 and CDR2 from the germline V gene are LGHNA and YSLEER. This CDR3 comprises 15 residues. Trimming removed 0 bases at V and 1 base at J, with 9 bases between. In nucleotides, the CDR3 is TGCGCCAGCAGCCAAGACCCACAGGTTAACTATGGCTACACCTTC. Protein: CASSQDPQVNYGYTF.

This clonotype was observed many times. V gene TRBV7-9 combines with J gene TRBJ2-3; no reliable D call. The CDR3 consists of 15 residues. The V end lost 4 bases, the J end lost 0 bases, and 11 bases lay between the germline ends. CDR1 is SEHNR, CDR2 FQNEAQ, per germline (reference sequence). CDR3 loop: CASSSRGPSTDTQYF. For the CDR3, the DNA is TGTGCCAGCAGCTCACGTGGGCCGAGCACAGATACGCAGTATTTT.

This clonotype was found many times. Written as DNA, the CDR3 is TGTGCCAGCAGCCGCAGGGGTCCCCCTGAAGCTTTCTTT. This codes for CASSRRGPPEAFF. J is TRBJ1-1 and V is TRBV7-8; D is possibly TRBD1 (6 bases). Germline values: CDR1 SGHVS, CDR2 FQNEAQ. This CDR3 comprises 13 residues. The germline V and J ends were trimmed by 5 bases and 6 bases, with 13 bases remaining between them.

This clonotype has just a few counts. This sequence joins TRBV24-1 and TRBJ2-1, with D hard to call. V was clipped by 1 base and J by 4 bases, with 13 bases between them. The CDR3 is made up of 16 amino acids. CDR1 is KGHDR, CDR2 SFDVKD, per germline. Here the CDR3 DNA reads TGTGCCACCAGTGATTTAAGGGCGGAAAAGTACAATGAGCAGTTCTTC. Amino acids: CATSDLRAEKYNEQFF.

This sequence joins TRBV28 and TRBJ2-7, with TRBD2 matching 9 bases. Looked up from germline, CDR1 is MDHEN and CDR2 is SYDVKM. Trimming at V came to 8 bases and at J to 3 bases, leaving 14 bases not matched to a gene. The CDR3 totals 16 residues. The CDR3: CASSGLAGQMSYEQYF. CDR3 bases: TGTGCCAGCTCAGGGCTAGCGGGGCAAATGAGCTACGAGCAGTACTTC.

The genes are TRBV4-2 and TRBJ2-7; maybe TRBD1 (5 bases). V was cut by 0 bases and J by 0 bases, with 12 bases left in between. The CDR3 has 16 amino acids. Looked up from germline, CDR1 is LGHNA and CDR2 is YNFKEQ. The CDR3 sequence: CASSQDYTGDSYEQYF. In DNA form, the CDR3 reads TGTGCCAGCAGCCAAGATTATACAGGAGACTCCTACGAGCAGTACTTC.